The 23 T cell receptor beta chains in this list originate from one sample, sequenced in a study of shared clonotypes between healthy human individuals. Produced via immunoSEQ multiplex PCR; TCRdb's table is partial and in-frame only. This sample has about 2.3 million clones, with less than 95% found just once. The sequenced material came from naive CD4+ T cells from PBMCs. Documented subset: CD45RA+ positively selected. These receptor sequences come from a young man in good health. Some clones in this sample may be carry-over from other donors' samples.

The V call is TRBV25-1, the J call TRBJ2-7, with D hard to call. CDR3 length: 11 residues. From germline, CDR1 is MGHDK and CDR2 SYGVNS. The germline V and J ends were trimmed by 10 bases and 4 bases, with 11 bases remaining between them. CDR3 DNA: TGTGCCACCCGAGGTCCGTACGAGCAGTACTTC. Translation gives CATRGPYEQYF.

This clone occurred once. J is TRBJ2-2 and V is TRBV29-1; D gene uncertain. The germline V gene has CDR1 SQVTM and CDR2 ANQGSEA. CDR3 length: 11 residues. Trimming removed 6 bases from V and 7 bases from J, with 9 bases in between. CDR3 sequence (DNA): TGCAGCGTATCGGGTAACGGGGAGCTGTTTTTT. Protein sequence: CSVSGNGELFF.

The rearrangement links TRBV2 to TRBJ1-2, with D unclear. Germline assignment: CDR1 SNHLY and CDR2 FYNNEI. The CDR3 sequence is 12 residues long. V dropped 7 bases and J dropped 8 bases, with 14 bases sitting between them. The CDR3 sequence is CASTYAADGYTF. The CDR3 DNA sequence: TGTGCCAGCACCTACGCTGCAGACGGCTACACCTTC.

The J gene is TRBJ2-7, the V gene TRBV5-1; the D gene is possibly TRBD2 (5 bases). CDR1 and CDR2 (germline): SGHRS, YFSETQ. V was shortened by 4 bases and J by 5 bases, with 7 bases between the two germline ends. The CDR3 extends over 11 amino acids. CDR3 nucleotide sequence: TGCGCCAGCAGCATCGGGGACGAGCAGTACTTC. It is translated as CASSIGDEQYF.

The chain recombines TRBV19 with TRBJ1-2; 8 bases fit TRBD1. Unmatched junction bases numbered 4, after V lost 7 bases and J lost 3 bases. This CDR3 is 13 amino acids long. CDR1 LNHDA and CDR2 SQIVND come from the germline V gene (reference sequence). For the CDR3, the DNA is TGTGCCAGTACCGAGACAGGGGACTATGGCTACACCTTC. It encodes CASTETGDYGYTF.

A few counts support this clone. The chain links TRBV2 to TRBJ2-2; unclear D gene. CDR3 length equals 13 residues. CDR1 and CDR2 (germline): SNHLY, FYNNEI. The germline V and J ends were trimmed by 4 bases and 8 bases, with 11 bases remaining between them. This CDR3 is CASSGPFGGELFF. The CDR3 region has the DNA TGTGCCAGCAGTGGGCCTTTTGGGGGGGAGCTGTTTTTT.

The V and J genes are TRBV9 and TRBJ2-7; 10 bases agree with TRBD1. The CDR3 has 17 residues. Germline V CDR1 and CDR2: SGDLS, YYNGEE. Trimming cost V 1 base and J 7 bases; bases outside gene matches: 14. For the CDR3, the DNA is TGTGCCAGCAGCGTACTGCCAGGAGGGACAGGGGCGGGGGAGCAGTACTTC. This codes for CASSVLPGGTGAGEQYF.

This CDR3 is CASSEALRAYYGELFF. The CDR3 DNA is TGTGCCAGCAGTGAAGCGCTTAGGGCTTACTATGGGGAGCTGTTTTTT. The V call is TRBV2, the J call TRBJ2-2, with D unclear. CDR1 SNHLY and CDR2 FYNNEI come from the germline V gene. The V and J ends lost 0 bases and 8 bases respectively, with 16 bases between them. The CDR3 runs to 16 residues. Complete variable domain (other parts from reference TRBV2 and TRBJ2-2): EPEVTQTPSHQVTQMGQEVILRCVPISNHLYFYWYRQILGQKVEFLVSFYNNEISEKSEIFDDQFSVERPDGSNFTLKIRSTKLEDSAMYFCASSEALRAYYGELFFGEGSRLTVL.

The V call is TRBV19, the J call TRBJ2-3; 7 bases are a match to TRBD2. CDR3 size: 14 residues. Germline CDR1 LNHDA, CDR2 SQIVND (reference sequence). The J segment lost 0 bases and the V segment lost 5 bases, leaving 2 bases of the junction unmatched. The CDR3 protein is CASSGGSSTDTQYF. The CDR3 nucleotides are TGTGCCAGTAGTGGCGGGAGCAGCACAGATACGCAGTATTTT.

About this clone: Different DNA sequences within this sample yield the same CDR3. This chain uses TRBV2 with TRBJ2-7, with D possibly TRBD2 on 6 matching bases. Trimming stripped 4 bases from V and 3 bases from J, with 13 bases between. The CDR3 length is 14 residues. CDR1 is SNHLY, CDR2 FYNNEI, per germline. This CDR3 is CASSGGRRGYEQYF. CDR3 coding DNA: TGTGCCAGCAGTGGGGGGAGGCGGGGCTACGAGCAGTACTTC.

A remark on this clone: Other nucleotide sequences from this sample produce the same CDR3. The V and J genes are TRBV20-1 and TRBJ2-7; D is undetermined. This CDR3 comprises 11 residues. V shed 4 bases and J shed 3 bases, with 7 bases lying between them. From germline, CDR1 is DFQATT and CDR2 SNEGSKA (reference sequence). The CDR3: CSAIRGYEQYF. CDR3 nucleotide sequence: TGCAGTGCTATCAGAGGCTACGAGCAGTACTTC.

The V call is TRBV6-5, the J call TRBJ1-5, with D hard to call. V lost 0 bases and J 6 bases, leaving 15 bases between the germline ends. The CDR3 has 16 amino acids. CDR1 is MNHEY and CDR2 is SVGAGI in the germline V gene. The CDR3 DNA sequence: TGTGCCAGCAGTTACTCGAGACAATCCGGCGGTCAGCCCCAGCATTTT. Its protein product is CASSYSRQSGGQPQHF.

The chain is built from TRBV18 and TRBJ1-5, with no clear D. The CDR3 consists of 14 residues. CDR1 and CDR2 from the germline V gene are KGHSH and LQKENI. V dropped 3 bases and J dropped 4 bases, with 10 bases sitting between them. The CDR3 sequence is CASSPQTENQPQHF. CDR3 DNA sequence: TGTGCCAGCTCACCTCAAACAGAGAATCAGCCCCAGCATTTT.

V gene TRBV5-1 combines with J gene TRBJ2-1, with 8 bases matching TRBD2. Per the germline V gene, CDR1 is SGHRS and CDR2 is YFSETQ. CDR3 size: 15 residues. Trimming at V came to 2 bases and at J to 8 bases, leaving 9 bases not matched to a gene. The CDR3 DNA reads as TGCGCCAGCAGCTTTGGAGCGGGAGCATTGGATGAGCAGTTCTTC. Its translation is CASSFGAGALDEQFF.

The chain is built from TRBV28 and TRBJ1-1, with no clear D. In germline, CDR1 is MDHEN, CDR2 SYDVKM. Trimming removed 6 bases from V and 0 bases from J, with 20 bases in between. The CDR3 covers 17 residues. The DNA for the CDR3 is TGTGCCAGCAGCCTCCTCCCCTTTCGTGGTTTGAACACTGAAGCTTTCTTT. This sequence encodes CASSLLPFRGLNTEAFF.

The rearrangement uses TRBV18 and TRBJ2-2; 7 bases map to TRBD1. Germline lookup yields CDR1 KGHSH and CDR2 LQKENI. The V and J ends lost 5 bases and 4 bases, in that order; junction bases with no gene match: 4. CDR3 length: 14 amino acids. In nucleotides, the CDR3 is TGTGCCAGCTCATGGGACAGAGTCACCGGGGAGCTGTTTTTT. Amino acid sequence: CASSWDRVTGELFF.

The CDR3 loop is CASSGTGYEQYF. The DNA for the CDR3 is TGTGCCAGCAGTGGGACAGGCTACGAGCAGTACTTC. The V gene is TRBV6-1, the J gene TRBJ2-7; TRBD1 aligns across 7 bases. Unmatched junction bases numbered 0, after V lost 4 bases and J lost 3 bases. Germline V CDR1 and CDR2: MNHNS, SASEGT. The CDR3 sequence is 12 residues long.

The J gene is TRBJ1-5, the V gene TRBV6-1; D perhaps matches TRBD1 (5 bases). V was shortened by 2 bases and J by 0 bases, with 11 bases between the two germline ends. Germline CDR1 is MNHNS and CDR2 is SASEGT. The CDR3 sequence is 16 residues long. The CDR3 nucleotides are TGTGCCAGCAGTGAATGGACGGGGGGTAGCAATCAGCCCCAGCATTTT. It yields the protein CASSEWTGGSNQPQHF.

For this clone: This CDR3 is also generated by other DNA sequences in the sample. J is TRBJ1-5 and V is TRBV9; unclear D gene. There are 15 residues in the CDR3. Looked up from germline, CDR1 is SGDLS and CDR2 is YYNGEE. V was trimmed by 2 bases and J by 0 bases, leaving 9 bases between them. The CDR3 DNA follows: TGTGCCAGCAGCGTCGGCGGGAATAGCAATCAGCCCCAGCATTTT. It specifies CASSVGGNSNQPQHF. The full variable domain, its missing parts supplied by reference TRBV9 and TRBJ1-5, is DSGVTQTPKHLITATGQRVTLRCSPRSGDLSVYWYQQSLDQGLQFLIQYYNGEERAKGNILERFSAQQFPDLHSELNLSSLELGDSALYFCASSVGGNSNQPQHFGDGTRLSIL.

The CDR3 protein is CSVALGAPEQFF. Written as DNA, the CDR3 is TGCAGCGTTGCCCTCGGGGCCCCCGAGCAGTTCTTC. This chain links TRBV29-1 with TRBJ2-1; D may match TRBD1 or TRBD2 (5 bases each). Trimming took off 4 bases at V and 10 bases at J, with 14 bases between the two ends. The germline V gene encodes CDR1 SQVTM and CDR2 ANQGSEA. The CDR3 contains 12 residues.

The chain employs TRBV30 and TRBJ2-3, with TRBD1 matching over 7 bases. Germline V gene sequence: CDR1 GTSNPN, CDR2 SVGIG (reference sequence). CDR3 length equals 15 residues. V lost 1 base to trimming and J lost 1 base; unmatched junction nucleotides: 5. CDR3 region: CAWSELGGRTDTQYF. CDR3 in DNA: TGTGCCTGGAGTGAATTAGGGGGCCGCACAGATACGCAGTATTTT.

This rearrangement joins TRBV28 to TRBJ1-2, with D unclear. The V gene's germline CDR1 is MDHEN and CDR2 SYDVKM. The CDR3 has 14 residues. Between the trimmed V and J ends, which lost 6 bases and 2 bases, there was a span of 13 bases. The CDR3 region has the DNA TGTGCCAGCAGGTTCCCCGGGATAAACTATGGCTACACCTTC. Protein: CASRFPGINYGYTF.

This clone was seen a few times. CDR3 region: CASSFTGSNQPQHF. DNA for the CDR3: TGTGCCAGCAGCTTCACAGGGAGCAATCAGCCCCAGCATTTT. This chain uses TRBV13 with TRBJ1-5; tentatively, D is TRBD1 (6 bases). V lost 3 bases to trimming and J lost 1 base, with 7 bases between them. The CDR3 is 14 amino acids. The germline V gene encodes CDR1 PRHDT and CDR2 FYEKMQ (reference sequence).